This TCR beta chain was documented in a study of early stage breast cancer tumors. Study-wide context: Average read coverage per sample was about 10-fold. Points from the study as a whole: In 14 of 16 patients, blood comparison separated tumor from normal breast. Most shared enriched TCRB sequences were commonly generated ones.

For this clone: Its antigen is unknown.

Profiling relied on immunoSEQ multiplex PCR, and the TCRdb table lists in-frame clones only, not all of them. The data show thousands of clones, 65% to 80% seen once. This TCR was recovered from a person in their forties with breast cancer. Source material: breast tumor tissue.

The CDR3 nucleotides read TGTGCCAGCAGTGAACAAGCGGGAGAAGATACGCAGTATTTT. It translates to CASSEQAGEDTQYF. The V call is TRBV2, the J call TRBJ2-3; 8 bases are a match to TRBD2. The germline V gene encodes CDR1 SNHLY and CDR2 FYNNEI. After removal of 2 bases from V and 5 bases from J, the junction contained 3 bases not matched to a gene. The CDR3 has 14 amino acids.